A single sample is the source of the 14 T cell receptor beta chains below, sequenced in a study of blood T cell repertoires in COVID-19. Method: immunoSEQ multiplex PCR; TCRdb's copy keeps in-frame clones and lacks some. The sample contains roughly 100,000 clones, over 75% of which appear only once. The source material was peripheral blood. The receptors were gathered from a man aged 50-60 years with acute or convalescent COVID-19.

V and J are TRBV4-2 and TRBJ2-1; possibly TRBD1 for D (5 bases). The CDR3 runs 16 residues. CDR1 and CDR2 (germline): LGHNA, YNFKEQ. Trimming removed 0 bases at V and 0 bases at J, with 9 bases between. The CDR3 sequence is CASSQEGRASYNEQFF. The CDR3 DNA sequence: TGTGCCAGCAGCCAAGAGGGCAGGGCCTCCTACAATGAGCAGTTCTTC.

The CDR3 is CASSRDREDEQYF. The CDR3 DNA follows: TGTGCCAGCAGCCGGGACAGGGAGGACGAGCAGTACTTC. The chain uses TRBV7-8 and TRBJ2-7; TRBD1 agrees at 9 bases. Germline lookup yields CDR1 SGHVS and CDR2 FQNEAQ. The CDR3 length is 13 residues. V dropped 5 bases and J dropped 5; count of bases not matched to a gene: 4. Filled out from reference TRBV7-8 and TRBJ2-7, the complete variable domain reads GAGVSQSPRYKVAKRGQDVALRCDPISGHVSLFWYQQALGQGPEFLTYFQNEAQLDKSGLPSDRFFAERPEGSVSTLKIQRTQQEDSAVYLCASSRDREDEQYFGPGTRLTVT.

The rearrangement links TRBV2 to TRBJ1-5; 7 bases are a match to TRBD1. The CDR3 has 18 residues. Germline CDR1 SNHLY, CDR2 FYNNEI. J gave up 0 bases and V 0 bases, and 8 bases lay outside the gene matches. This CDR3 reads CASSEARTGLNSNQPQHF. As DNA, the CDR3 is TGTGCCAGCAGTGAAGCCCGGACAGGCTTGAATAGCAATCAGCCCCAGCATTTT.

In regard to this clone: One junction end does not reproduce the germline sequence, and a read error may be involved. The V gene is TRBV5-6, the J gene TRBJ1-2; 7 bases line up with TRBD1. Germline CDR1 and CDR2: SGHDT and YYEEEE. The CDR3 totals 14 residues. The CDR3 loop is CASSLGTGLGGYTF. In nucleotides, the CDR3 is TGTGCCAGCAGCTTGGGGACAGGACTTGGGGGCTACACTTTC.

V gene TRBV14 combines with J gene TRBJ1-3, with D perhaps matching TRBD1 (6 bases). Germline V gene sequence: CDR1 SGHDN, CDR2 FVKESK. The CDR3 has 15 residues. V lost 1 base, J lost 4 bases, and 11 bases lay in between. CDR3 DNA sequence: TGTGCCAGCAGCCAAGCCCAGGGGATGGGAAACACCATATATTTT. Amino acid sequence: CASSQAQGMGNTIYF.

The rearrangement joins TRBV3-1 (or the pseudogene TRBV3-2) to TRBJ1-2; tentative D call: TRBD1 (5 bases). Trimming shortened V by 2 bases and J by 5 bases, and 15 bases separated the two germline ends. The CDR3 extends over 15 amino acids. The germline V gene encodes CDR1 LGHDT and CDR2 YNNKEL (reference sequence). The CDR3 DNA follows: TGTGCCAGCAGCCAAAGCTTCGGGGGGTTTTATGGCTACACCTTC. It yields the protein CASSQSFGGFYGYTF.

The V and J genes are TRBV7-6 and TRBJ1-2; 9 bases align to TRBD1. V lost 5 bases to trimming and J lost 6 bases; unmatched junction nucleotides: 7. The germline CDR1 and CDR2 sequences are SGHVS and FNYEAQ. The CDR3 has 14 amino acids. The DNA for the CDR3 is TGTGCCAGCAGCCGGAGGACAGGGGCGGATGGCTACACCTTC. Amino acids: CASSRRTGADGYTF.

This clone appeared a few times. The CDR3 coding sequence is TGCGCCAGCACATTAGATTGGGACAGGGGGCAGGGGACTGAAGCTTTCTTT. It translates to CASTLDWDRGQGTEAFF. This chain uses TRBV4-1 with TRBJ1-1; 12 bases are shared with TRBD1. With V trimmed by 7 bases and J by 5 bases, 14 bases remained unmatched. CDR1 MGHRA and CDR2 YSYEKL come from the germline V gene. The CDR3 is 17 amino acids.

CDR3 DNA sequence: TGCGCCAGCAGCTTAGACAGGGGAGACCAAGAGACCCAGTACTTC. It encodes CASSLDRGDQETQYF. The V call is TRBV5-1, the J call TRBJ2-5, with TRBD1 identical over 8 bases. The CDR3 is made up of 15 amino acids. Per the germline V gene, CDR1 is SGHRS and CDR2 is YFSETQ. V was clipped by 2 bases and J by 0 bases; unmatched bases: 3.

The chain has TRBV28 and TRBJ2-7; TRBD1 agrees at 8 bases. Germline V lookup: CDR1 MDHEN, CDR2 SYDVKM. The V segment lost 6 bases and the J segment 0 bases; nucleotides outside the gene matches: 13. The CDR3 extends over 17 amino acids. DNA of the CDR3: TGTGCCAGCAGGACTGAATTCGGGACAGGTCGCTCCTACGAGCAGTACTTC. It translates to CASRTEFGTGRSYEQYF. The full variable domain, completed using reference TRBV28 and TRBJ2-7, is DVKVTQSSRYLVKRTGEKVFLECVQDMDHENMFWYRQDPGLGLRLIYFSYDVKMKEKGDIPEGYSVSREKKERFSLILESASTNQTSMYLCASRTEFGTGRSYEQYFGPGTRLTVT.

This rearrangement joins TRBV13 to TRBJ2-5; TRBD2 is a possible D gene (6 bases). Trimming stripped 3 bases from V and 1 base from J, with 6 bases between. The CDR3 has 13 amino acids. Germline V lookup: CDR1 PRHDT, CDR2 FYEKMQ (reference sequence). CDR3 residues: CASSLGGQETQYF. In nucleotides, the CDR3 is TGTGCCAGCAGCTTGGGGGGCCAAGAGACCCAGTACTTC. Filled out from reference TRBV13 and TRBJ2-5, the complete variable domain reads AAGVIQSPRHLIKEKRETATLKCYPIPRHDTVYWYQQGPGQDPQFLISFYEKMQSDKGSIPDRFSAQQFSDYHSELNMSSLELGDSALYFCASSLGGQETQYFGPGTRLLVL.

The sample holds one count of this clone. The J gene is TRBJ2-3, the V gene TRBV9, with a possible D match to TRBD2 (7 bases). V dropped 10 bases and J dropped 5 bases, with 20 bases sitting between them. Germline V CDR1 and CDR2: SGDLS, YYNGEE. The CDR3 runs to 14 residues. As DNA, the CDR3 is TGTGCCCGCGGGGGCGGGGGTTTTGTAGATACGCAGTATTTT. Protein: CARGGGGFVDTQYF.

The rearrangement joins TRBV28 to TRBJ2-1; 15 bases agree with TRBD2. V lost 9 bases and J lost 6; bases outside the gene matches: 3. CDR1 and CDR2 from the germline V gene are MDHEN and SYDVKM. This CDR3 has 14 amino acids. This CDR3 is CARGLAGGSNEQFF. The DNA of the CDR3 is TGTGCCAGAGGACTAGCGGGAGGGAGCAATGAGCAGTTCTTC.

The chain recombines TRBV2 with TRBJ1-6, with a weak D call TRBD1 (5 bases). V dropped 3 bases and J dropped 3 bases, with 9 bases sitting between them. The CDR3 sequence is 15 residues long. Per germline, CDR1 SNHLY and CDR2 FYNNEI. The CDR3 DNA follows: TGTGCCAGCAGTGACGAGACAGTCTATAATTCACCCCTCCACTTT. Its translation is CASSDETVYNSPLHF.